The 16 T cell receptor beta chains below were found in one sample sequenced in a study of OX40 agonist ivuxolimab in advanced cancers. Sequencing used immunoSEQ multiplex PCR; TCRdb keeps in-frame clones, though not all of them. Among around 69,000 clones listed, 85% were seen once. The material was CD4+ or CD8+ T cells sorted from blood, obtained in a trial of the OX40 agonist ivuxolimab. Every receptor here comes from an adult with an advanced solid tumor such as melanoma, head and neck, liver or kidney cancer.

This chain joins TRBV9 and TRBJ1-3; no definite D call. Germline-derived CDR1 and CDR2 are SGDLS and YYNGEE. The germline V and J ends were trimmed by 4 bases and 0 bases, with 14 bases remaining between them. The CDR3 has 16 residues. The CDR3 DNA reads as TGTGCCAGCAGCCCAACCTCACAGTTCTCTGGAAACACCATATATTTT. This codes for CASSPTSQFSGNTIYF. The full variable domain, rest sourced from reference TRBV9 and TRBJ1-3, is DSGVTQTPKHLITATGQRVTLRCSPRSGDLSVYWYQQSLDQGLQFLIQYYNGEERAKGNILERFSAQQFPDLHSELNLSSLELGDSALYFCASSPTSQFSGNTIYFGEGSWLTVV.

This chain joins TRBV5-4 and TRBJ1-1; no firm D call. The germline CDR1 and CDR2 sequences are SGHNT and YYREEE (reference sequence). V lost 4 bases, J lost 0 bases, and 13 bases lay in between. CDR3 size: 15 residues. CDR3 sequence reads: CASSPEANMNTEAFF. In DNA, the CDR3 is TGTGCCAGCAGCCCGGAAGCGAACATGAACACTGAAGCTTTCTTT.

The rearrangement joins TRBV7-9 to TRBJ1-1, with 8 positions matching TRBD1. The CDR3 runs 15 residues. V lost 2 bases, J lost 0 bases, and 2 bases stayed unmatched. Germline-derived CDR1 and CDR2 are SEHNR and FQNEAQ (reference sequence). The DNA of the CDR3 is TGTGCCAGCAGCTTACAGGGGGCCATGAACACTGAAGCTTTCTTT. Its protein product is CASSLQGAMNTEAFF.

This chain connects TRBV7-8 to TRBJ1-2, with D unclear. The CDR3 extends over 12 amino acids. The germline gives CDR1 SGHVS, CDR2 FQNEAQ. V lost 5 bases and J 4 bases, leaving 8 bases between the germline ends. The CDR3 protein is CASSPHGYGYTF. CDR3 sequence (DNA): TGTGCCAGCAGCCCCCATGGCTATGGCTACACCTTC.

V usage is TRBV5-1 and J usage is TRBJ2-5; 7 bases agree with TRBD2. V was pared by 0 bases and J by 5 bases, with 7 bases of the junction left unmatched. This CDR3 is 15 amino acids long. The germline V gene has CDR1 SGHRS and CDR2 YFSETQ. CDR3 in amino acids: CASSLAAGVGETQYF. The CDR3 DNA reads as TGCGCCAGCAGCTTGGCCGCGGGAGTTGGTGAGACCCAGTACTTC. Filled out from reference TRBV5-1 and TRBJ2-5, the complete variable domain reads KAGVTQTPRYLIKTRGQQVTLSCSPISGHRSVSWYQQTPGQGLQFLFEYFSETQRNKGNFPGRFSGRQFSNSRSEMNVSTLELGDSALYLCASSLAAGVGETQYFGPGTRLLVL.

This clone was seen just once. The chain combines TRBV9 with TRBJ2-3; 11 bases line up with TRBD2. There are 18 residues in the CDR3. V gave up 0 bases and J gave up 6 bases; unmatched junction bases: 12. Per the germline V gene, CDR1 is SGDLS and CDR2 is YYNGEE. The CDR3 DNA reads as TGTGCCAGCAGCGTAGCTTCCCTAGCGGGGGGCCCCCTGGATACGCAGTATTTT. Translating it yields CASSVASLAGGPLDTQYF. The full variable domain, rest sourced from reference TRBV9 and TRBJ2-3, is DSGVTQTPKHLITATGQRVTLRCSPRSGDLSVYWYQQSLDQGLQFLIQYYNGEERAKGNILERFSAQQFPDLHSELNLSSLELGDSALYFCASSVASLAGGPLDTQYFGPGTRLTVL.

The chain uses TRBV7-8 and TRBJ2-3, with 9 positions matching TRBD1. CDR3 length: 19 residues. The germline CDR1 and CDR2 sequences are SGHVS and FQNEAQ. The junction had 19 bases not matched to a gene; V was cut back by 5 bases and J by 4 bases. CDR3 in DNA: TGTGCCAGCAGCCAGAACAGGGGGCTGACTACCTTTTACCCAGATACGCAGTATTTT. Encoded protein: CASSQNRGLTTFYPDTQYF.

This chain joins TRBV11-3 and TRBJ1-5; D ambiguous. V lost 1 base and J 4 bases, leaving 5 bases between the germline ends. This CDR3 is built from 13 residues. Germline V gene sequence: CDR1 SGHNT, CDR2 YENEEA. The CDR3 nucleotides read TGTGCCAGCAGCTTAGGCCTAAATCAGCCCCAGCATTTT. Residues: CASSLGLNQPQHF.

The chain is built from TRBV28 and TRBJ1-2; TRBD1 agrees at 7 bases. Germline V gene sequence: CDR1 MDHEN, CDR2 SYDVKM. This CDR3 is built from 14 residues. V lost 6 bases, J lost 8 bases, and 12 bases stayed unmatched. CDR3 DNA: TGTGCCAGCAGCGATCTTGACAGGGTCCGCGGCTACACCTTC. Translation gives CASSDLDRVRGYTF.

The rearrangement uses TRBV18 and TRBJ2-5; 7 bases align to TRBD1. Germline CDR1 reads KGHSH; CDR2 reads LQKENI. The CDR3 sequence is 16 residues long. V shed 3 bases, J shed 2 bases, and the junction held 9 bases outside the gene matches. The CDR3 protein is CASSPVAPGGQETQYF. In DNA form, the CDR3 reads TGTGCCAGCTCACCGGTGGCTCCAGGGGGACAAGAGACCCAGTACTTC.

In the case of this clone: A read error may account for a junction end that differs from germline. The chain is built from TRBV18 and TRBJ2-7; 9 nucleotides line up with TRBD2. This CDR3 is 16 amino acids long. Germline CDR1 is KGHSH and CDR2 is LQKENI. CDR3 amino acids: CASSLTYGTSSHEQYF. The CDR3, as DNA: TGTGCCAGCTCCTTAACGTACGGGACTAGCTCCCACGAGCAGTACTTC.

This clone appeared a few times. The chain couples TRBV2 to TRBJ2-2; perhaps TRBD1 as D (5 bases). Trimming shortened V by 8 bases and J by 0 bases, and 10 bases separated the two germline ends. The CDR3 covers 14 residues. Germline V gene data show CDR1 as SNHLY and CDR2 as FYNNEI. CDR3 sequence reads: CASQTVANTGELFF. CDR3 nucleotides: TGTGCCAGCCAGACAGTCGCGAACACCGGGGAGCTGTTTTTT.

This chain connects TRBV15 to TRBJ2-3; D is undetermined. The V gene lost 0 bases and the J gene lost 0 bases, with 16 bases spanning the gap. CDR1 is LNHNV, CDR2 YYDKDF, per germline (reference sequence). This CDR3 comprises 18 residues. This CDR3 reads CATSRDHMKPYSTDTQYF. The CDR3 DNA reads as TGTGCCACCAGCAGAGATCATATGAAGCCTTATAGCACAGATACGCAGTATTTT.

This clone occurred a few times. The chain joins TRBV5-1 to TRBJ1-1; TRBD1 matches at 10 bases. After removal of 3 bases from V and 0 bases from J, the junction contained 5 bases not matched to a gene. The CDR3 is 16 residues long. Germline CDR1 reads SGHRS; CDR2 reads YFSETQ. The CDR3 reads CASSSTGGYLNTEAFF. CDR3 coding DNA: TGCGCCAGCAGCTCGACAGGGGGCTACTTGAACACTGAAGCTTTCTTT.

This clone was counted once. This chain links TRBV9 with TRBJ2-3, with D perhaps matching TRBD1 (5 bases). Germline V CDR1 and CDR2: SGDLS, YYNGEE. Trimming pared 0 bases from V and 4 bases from J, leaving 9 bases between. This CDR3 is 14 amino acids long. The CDR3 region is CASSVVGQADTQYF. Here the CDR3 DNA reads TGTGCCAGCAGCGTAGTGGGGCAGGCAGATACGCAGTATTTT.

V gene TRBV4-1 combines with J gene TRBJ1-6; D is undetermined. Germline CDR1 is MGHRA and CDR2 is YSYEKL. Trimming left V 1 base short and J 2 bases short, with 12 bases between. The CDR3 has 17 residues. Here the CDR3 DNA reads TGCGCCAGCAGCCAAGGATTGGGGTTCACCTATAATTCACCCCTCCACTTT. It encodes CASSQGLGFTYNSPLHF.